This T cell receptor (beta chain) emerged from a study of blood T cells in healthy people across ages. On the study more broadly: Template-switching capture recovered about one barcoded beta molecule per two T cells.

Primed by a sample-barcoded 5' primer and a J-beta primer mix, a second PCR proceeded for 7 to 11 cycles. Every cDNA molecule bore a tag from a template-switch adaptor containing 12 random nucleotides. TCRdb processed the 5' RACE reads anew with MiXCR; each CDR3 protein has one entry. Here the sample spans some 800,000 distinct CDR3 sequences, 20% to 30% being singletons. This clonotype was found a few times. This sample also appeared in a second study, on T cells of mothers and their children.

This sequence was found in a boy between 5 and 17 years old in good health. The source material was blood.

The CDR3 reads CASSVETGVRGNTIYF. Here the CDR3 DNA reads TGTGCCAGCAGCGTAGAGACAGGGGTACGTGGAAACACCATATATTTT. The V and J genes are TRBV9 and TRBJ1-3; TRBD1 matches 8 bases. J was trimmed by 3 bases and V by 0 bases; bases with no gene match: 5. From germline, CDR1 is SGDLS and CDR2 YYNGEE. This CDR3 contains 16 residues.